This passage covers 17 T cell receptor beta chains from one sample sequenced in a study of T cell repertoires in cytomegalovirus infection. TCRdb independently ran MiXCR on the reads; one entry per CDR3 protein. The sample contains 300,000 to 400,000 distinct CDR3 sequences, 25% of which appear only once. Their target antigens are unknown. This material consisted of cultured PBMCs, taken from culture after CMV antigen stimulation. These receptors were collected from a human donor in good health (CMV status not recorded). Some clones in this sample may be carry-over from other donors' samples.

The chain employs TRBV2 and TRBJ2-1, with TRBD2 identical over 8 bases. From germline, CDR1 is SNHLY and CDR2 FYNNEI. This CDR3 contains 17 residues. V lost 7 bases, J lost 6 bases, and 17 bases stayed unmatched. The chain's CDR3 is CASTLDPGTRPVNEQFF. The CDR3 DNA reads TGTGCCAGCACCCTGGACCCCGGGACTAGACCTGTCAATGAGCAGTTCTTC.

The chain carries TRBV3-1 and TRBJ2-1, with D possibly matching TRBD1 (7 bases). Per germline, CDR1 LGHDT and CDR2 YNNKEL (reference sequence). The CDR3 is 16 residues long. Trimming cost V 2 bases and J 7 bases, with 18 bases left between them. The CDR3 DNA reads TGTGCCAGCAGCCAACATTCGTCGGCAGGGGGGAATGAGCAGTTCTTC. Encoded protein: CASSQHSSAGGNEQFF.

The chain combines TRBV27 with TRBJ2-1, with D possibly matching TRBD1 (5 bases). This CDR3 has 12 residues. Germline values: CDR1 MNHEY, CDR2 SMNVEV (reference sequence). V was clipped by 6 bases and J by 7 bases, with 10 bases between them. DNA of the CDR3: TGTGCCAGCAGCGAGGACAAAAATGAGCAGTTCTTC. Its translation is CASSEDKNEQFF.

The chain combines TRBV27 with TRBJ1-1, with a weak D call TRBD1 (5 bases). Germline assignment: CDR1 MNHEY and CDR2 SMNVEV (reference sequence). This CDR3 has 13 residues. The V end lost 3 bases, the J end lost 7 bases, and 12 bases lay between the germline ends. This CDR3 reads CASSFREAGEAFF. The CDR3 DNA reads TGTGCCAGCAGTTTCAGGGAGGCGGGTGAAGCTTTCTTT.

This clonotype has only a few counts. This chain uses TRBV19 with TRBJ1-2; 8 positions match TRBD1. The CDR3 covers 13 residues. V gave up 6 bases and J gave up 6 bases; unmatched junction bases: 6. In germline, CDR1 is LNHDA, CDR2 SQIVND (reference sequence). The CDR3 is CASRMDRDDGYTF. The CDR3 bases are TGTGCCAGTAGGATGGACAGGGACGATGGCTACACCTTC.

The rearrangement links TRBV7-9 to TRBJ2-1, with D possibly being TRBD1 (5 bases). The V gene's germline CDR1 is SEHNR and CDR2 FQNEAQ (reference sequence). The CDR3 is 15 amino acids. With 0 bases removed from V and 6 bases from J, the gap between germline ends came to 12 bases. CDR3 region: CASSLAGHKTNEQFF. CDR3 in DNA: TGTGCCAGCAGCTTAGCCGGACACAAAACCAATGAGCAGTTCTTC.

This chain links TRBV2 with TRBJ2-2; tentative D call: TRBD1 (6 bases). The CDR3 has 16 residues. Trimming pared 6 bases from V and 0 bases from J, leaving 14 bases between. Germline assignment: CDR1 SNHLY and CDR2 FYNNEI. The chain's CDR3 is CASRPRGHTNTGELFF. As DNA, the CDR3 is TGTGCCAGCAGGCCCAGGGGACACACGAACACCGGGGAGCTGTTTTTT.

This clonotype has a count of ten or more. The chain carries TRBV10-3 and TRBJ2-1; D unresolved. Germline V CDR1 and CDR2: ENHRY, SYGVKD. The CDR3 sequence is 11 residues long. Trimming cost V 4 bases and J 15 bases, with 13 bases left between them. CDR3 bases: TGTGCCATCAGTGTTTATGGAATTCGGTTCTTC. The encoded protein is CAISVYGIRFF.

The table lists this clonotype with a few counts. The CDR3 region is CASSRDRGLSLSNTEAFF. CDR3 nucleotide sequence: TGTGCCAGCAGCCGAGACAGGGGGCTCTCCTTATCGAACACTGAAGCTTTCTTT. This chain connects TRBV6-2 or TRBV6-3 to TRBJ1-1; TRBD1 matches at 10 bases. The trim removed 6 bases at V and 1 base at J, leaving 14 bases unmatched. The CDR3 length is 18 residues. CDR1 and CDR2 from the germline V gene are MNHEY and SVGEGT.

This clonotype is a singleton in its sample. An end of the junction does not agree with germline; a read error may underlie this. The chain joins TRBV7-2 to TRBJ2-2; perhaps TRBD2 as D (6 bases). Germline V CDR1 and CDR2: SGHTA, FQGNSA. The CDR3 totals 15 residues. The CDR3 sequence is CFVSGISANTGELFF. CDR3 nucleotide sequence: TGCTTCGTTAGCGGAATCTCCGCGAACACCGGGGAGCTGTTTTTT.

This clonotype came up a few times. This sequence joins TRBV20-1 and TRBJ2-2; 10 bases line up with TRBD2. With 2 bases clipped from V and 6 bases from J, the junction kept 6 bases outside the gene matches. The germline CDR1 and CDR2 sequences are DFQATT and SNEGSKA (reference sequence). The CDR3 is made up of 15 amino acids. The CDR3 nucleotides are TGCAGTGCTAGATCAACTAGCGGGAATGCCGGGGAGCTGTTTTTT. Translated: CSARSTSGNAGELFF.

This chain links TRBV6-2 or TRBV6-3 with TRBJ1-3; D gene ambiguous. This CDR3 has 13 residues. Germline values: CDR1 MNHEY, CDR2 SVGEGT. Between the trimmed V and J ends, which lost 6 bases and 2 bases, there was a span of 8 bases. This chain's CDR3 is CASRTGAGNTIYF. In nucleotides, the CDR3 is TGTGCCAGCAGAACCGGGGCTGGAAACACCATATATTTT.

The chain combines TRBV9 with TRBJ2-1; 9 bases are a match to TRBD2. The germline V gene has CDR1 SGDLS and CDR2 YYNGEE. With 4 bases clipped from V and 8 bases from J, the junction kept 10 bases outside the gene matches. The CDR3 length is 15 residues. This CDR3 is CASSYTGTSSDEQFF. The CDR3 DNA reads as TGTGCCAGCAGCTACACCGGGACTAGCTCTGATGAGCAGTTCTTC.

There are a few counts of this clonotype. The V call is TRBV19, the J call TRBJ1-2; D not resolved. The CDR3 has 15 amino acids. The V gene lost 3 bases and the J gene lost 2 bases, with 13 bases spanning the gap. CDR1 is LNHDA and CDR2 is SQIVND in the germline V gene (reference sequence). The CDR3, as DNA: TGTGCCAGTAGTATTCTGGCAGACGTGAACTATGGCTACACCTTC. The encoded protein is CASSILADVNYGYTF. Filled out from reference TRBV19 and TRBJ1-2, the complete variable domain reads DGGITQSPKYLFRKEGQNVTLSCEQNLNHDAMYWYRQDPGQGLRLIYYSQIVNDFQKGDIAEGYSVSREKKESFPLTVTSAQKNPTAFYLCASSILADVNYGYTFGSGTRLTVV.

This clonotype was seen many times. This chain joins TRBV7-2 and TRBJ2-5, with TRBD2 matching 8 bases. In germline, CDR1 is SGHTA, CDR2 FQGNSA. The CDR3 contains 15 residues. After removal of 2 bases from V and 6 bases from J, the junction contained 8 bases not matched to a gene. DNA of the CDR3: TGTGCCAGCAGCTTACGAGCGGGAGTCGTACAGACCCAGTACTTC. This encodes CASSLRAGVVQTQYF.

The sample holds one count of this clonotype. The chain combines TRBV5-6 with TRBJ2-3; D gene unclear. Trimming cost V 3 bases and J 7 bases, with 12 bases left between them. Germline CDR1 is SGHDT and CDR2 is YYEEEE. The CDR3 length is 13 residues. CDR3 residues: CASSSTVRNTQYF. As DNA, the CDR3 is TGTGCCAGCAGCTCAACTGTCAGGAATACGCAGTATTTT.

The chain uses TRBV4-3 and TRBJ1-6; D unresolved. V lost 1 base, J lost 9 bases, and 13 bases lay in between. Germline assignment: CDR1 LGHNA and CDR2 YSLEER. The CDR3 consists of 15 residues. This CDR3 reads CASSQGTDESSPLHF. CDR3 nucleotides: TGCGCCAGCAGCCAAGGTACCGATGAGAGTTCACCCCTCCACTTT.